The 20 T cell receptor beta chains below were found in one sample sequenced in a study of neoadjuvant anti-PD-1 for oral cavity cancer. Libraries were prepared by immunoSEQ multiplex PCR; TCRdb keeps only in-frame clonotypes and omits some of them. Here the sample spans about 16,000 clones, roughly 70% being singletons. This specimen consisted of PBMCs, obtained before nivolumab (anti-PD-1) treatment. These receptors all stem from a person between 40 and 80 years old with oral cavity squamous cell carcinoma.

This clone appeared a single time. The chain combines TRBV7-2 with TRBJ1-5, with D possibly TRBD1 on 5 matching bases. This CDR3 contains 15 residues. Trimming took off 4 bases at V and 2 bases at J, with 12 bases between the two ends. Germline V CDR1 and CDR2: SGHTA, FQGNSA. The CDR3 sequence is CASSWGRERNQPQHF. CDR3 nucleotides: TGTGCCAGCAGCTGGGGCAGGGAACGCAATCAGCCCCAGCATTTT.

The chain couples TRBV29-1 to TRBJ2-1; D remains ambiguous. In germline, CDR1 is SQVTM, CDR2 ANQGSEA. The CDR3 consists of 11 residues. Between the trimmed V and J ends, which lost 4 bases and 9 bases, there was a span of 10 bases. Here the CDR3 DNA reads TGCAGCGTTGCAGACGGTATTGAGCAGTTCTTC. Translating it yields CSVADGIEQFF.

This clone occurred a few times. The chain is built from TRBV28 and TRBJ1-2; D is uncertain. Trimming removed 3 bases at V and 5 bases at J, with 13 bases between. This CDR3 is 14 amino acids long. CDR1 and CDR2 from the germline V gene are MDHEN and SYDVKM. CDR3 region: CASSFGAGGYGYTF. The CDR3 nucleotides read TGTGCCAGCAGTTTTGGTGCAGGCGGGTATGGCTACACCTTC.

This chain joins TRBV7-8 and TRBJ2-1; D is possibly TRBD2 (6 bases). Germline assignment: CDR1 SGHVS and CDR2 FQNEAQ. The V end was cut by 4 bases, the J end by 1 base, with 14 bases between. CDR3 length: 16 residues. CDR3 sequence (DNA): TGTGCCAGCAGCTCGAAGCGGGTACGTTCCTACAATGAGCAGTTCTTC. Amino acids: CASSSKRVRSYNEQFF.

The gene calls are TRBV11-3 and TRBJ2-5; D may correspond to TRBD1 or TRBD2 (6 bases each). The CDR3 sequence is 14 residues long. With 5 bases removed from V and 5 bases from J, the gap between germline ends came to 15 bases. Germline CDR1 is SGHNT and CDR2 is YENEEA. The CDR3 DNA follows: TGTGCCAGCAGCCCCCCTGGGGGGCGGGAGACCCAGTACTTC. It codes for CASSPPGGRETQYF.

The chain links TRBV10-3 to TRBJ1-1; D perhaps matches TRBD1 (6 bases). V was trimmed by 6 bases and J by 3 bases, leaving 14 bases between them. The CDR3 consists of 14 residues. CDR1 is ENHRY and CDR2 is SYGVKD in the germline V gene. CDR3 nucleotide sequence: TGTGCCATCAGCAATACAGGGTACGACACTGAAGCTTTCTTT. Protein sequence: CAISNTGYDTEAFF.

V and J are TRBV10-3 and TRBJ2-3, with unresolved D. V lost 2 bases to trimming and J lost 6 bases, with 15 bases between them. Germline CDR1 reads ENHRY; CDR2 reads SYGVKD. This CDR3 has 15 amino acids. The DNA of the CDR3 is TGTGCCATCAGTGAGGGGATGAAATCTTGGGATACGCAGTATTTT. Protein product: CAISEGMKSWDTQYF.

V and J are TRBV15 and TRBJ2-2; a possible D gene is TRBD2 (5 bases). The CDR3 consists of 17 residues. Germline V gene lookup returns CDR1 LNHNV and CDR2 YYDKDF (reference sequence). Trimming removed 0 bases from V and 4 bases from J, with 15 bases in between. CDR3 sequence reads: CATSRDRPGWGTGELFF. DNA of the CDR3: TGTGCCACCAGCAGAGATCGTCCGGGGTGGGGCACCGGGGAGCTGTTTTTT.

The chain joins TRBV7-9 to TRBJ1-1, with a weak D call TRBD1 (6 bases). Germline loops: CDR1 SEHNR, CDR2 FQNEAQ (reference sequence). The CDR3 is made up of 15 amino acids. Between the trimmed V and J ends, which lost 3 bases and 0 bases, there was a span of 11 bases. CDR3 in amino acids: CASSFPGHLNTEAFF. The CDR3, as DNA: TGTGCCAGCAGCTTTCCGGGACACCTGAACACTGAAGCTTTCTTT.

The V and J genes are TRBV2 and TRBJ2-3; D is perhaps TRBD1 or TRBD2 (6 bases each). The CDR3 spans 15 residues. From germline, CDR1 is SNHLY and CDR2 FYNNEI. Trimming removed 2 bases at V and 6 bases at J, with 15 bases between. This CDR3 is CASSELGGHPDTQYF. As DNA, the CDR3 is TGTGCCAGCAGTGAACTCGGGGGCCACCCGGATACGCAGTATTTT.

The gene calls are TRBV6-1 and TRBJ1-1; no reliable D call. Trimming took off 4 bases at V and 7 bases at J, with 10 bases between the two ends. This CDR3 has 12 amino acids. From germline, CDR1 is MNHNS and CDR2 SASEGT. CDR3: CASSGDTSEAFF. The CDR3 nucleotides read TGTGCCAGCAGTGGGGATACGAGTGAAGCTTTCTTT.

This chain links TRBV10-1 with TRBJ2-2, with D perhaps assigned TRBD1 or TRBD2 (5 bases each). Looked up from germline, CDR1 is WNHNN and CDR2 is SYGVQD (reference sequence). The CDR3 sequence is 16 residues long. V was cut by 2 bases and J by 0 bases, with 10 bases left in between. CDR3 in amino acids: CASSETRGSNTGELFF. The CDR3 DNA is TGCGCCAGCAGTGAGACCCGGGGCTCGAACACCGGGGAGCTGTTTTTT.

The V call is TRBV2, the J call TRBJ2-1, with TRBD2 matching over 10 bases. The length of the CDR3 is 15 residues. The J segment lost 5 bases and the V segment lost 3 bases, leaving 4 bases of the junction unmatched. Germline CDR1 reads SNHLY; CDR2 reads FYNNEI. DNA of the CDR3: TGTGCCAGCAGTGAGTCTAGCGGGGGAGACAATGAGCAGTTCTTC. It specifies CASSESSGGDNEQFF.

The gene calls are TRBV30 and TRBJ2-1; D is tentatively TRBD1 or TRBD2 (7 bases each). Trimming removed 5 bases at V and 7 bases at J, with 15 bases between. The CDR3 has 13 residues. The germline V gene encodes CDR1 GTSNPN and CDR2 SVGIG (reference sequence). The CDR3 here is CAWEAGGGNEQFF. Here the CDR3 DNA reads TGTGCCTGGGAAGCAGGGGGAGGGAATGAGCAGTTCTTC.

The rearrangement links TRBV6-4 to TRBJ2-3, with D perhaps matching TRBD1 (6 bases). CDR1 MRHNA and CDR2 SNTAGT come from the germline V gene. V was trimmed by 8 bases and J by 3 bases, leaving 12 bases between them. The CDR3 spans 13 residues. The CDR3 DNA reads as TGTGCCAGCGGCAGGGGAGTGACAGATACGCAGTATTTT. It specifies CASGRGVTDTQYF.

This chain joins TRBV2 and TRBJ1-1, with D unclear. CDR3 length: 14 residues. Germline lookup yields CDR1 SNHLY and CDR2 FYNNEI. Trimming took 8 bases from V and 1 from J, leaving 14 bases between them. CDR3 amino acids: CASRRPYGNTEAFF. The CDR3 nucleotides read TGTGCCAGCCGCCGCCCTTACGGGAACACTGAAGCTTTCTTT.

CDR3 amino acids: CASSHFFTGGGRGYTF. The DNA of the CDR3 is TGCGCCAGCAGCCACTTCTTTACAGGGGGAGGTAGGGGCTACACCTTC. V is TRBV4-1 and J is TRBJ1-2; 8 nucleotides match TRBD1. V was clipped by 3 bases and J by 8 bases; unmatched bases: 14. The V gene's germline CDR1 is MGHRA and CDR2 YSYEKL. The CDR3 runs to 16 residues.

The V and J genes are TRBV10-3 and TRBJ1-5; TRBD1 is a possible D gene (5 bases). The CDR3 has 13 amino acids. Per germline, CDR1 ENHRY and CDR2 SYGVKD. The V end lost 10 bases, the J end lost 1 base, and 11 bases lay between the germline ends. CDR3 region: CATSGSSNQPQHF. The CDR3 region has the DNA TGTGCCACCTCAGGGAGCAGCAATCAGCCCCAGCATTTT.

The chain recombines TRBV7-3 with TRBJ2-3, with a possible D match to TRBD2 (5 bases). Germline V gene sequence: CDR1 SGHTA, CDR2 FQGTGA. The CDR3 covers 13 residues. Trimming took off 4 bases at V and 6 bases at J, with 11 bases between the two ends. The CDR3 DNA follows: TGTGCCAGCAGCTCGACTAATCCGGATACGCAGTATTTT. Translated, it gives CASSSTNPDTQYF.

V and J are TRBV7-8 and TRBJ1-2; possible D gene TRBD1, 6 bases. Germline assignment: CDR1 SGHVS and CDR2 FQNEAQ. CDR3 size: 17 residues. V gave up 2 bases and J gave up 2 bases, with 18 bases separating them. CDR3 nucleotide sequence: TGTGCCAGCAGCTTAAAGAGGACAGCTCCTAACAACTATGGCTACACCTTC. Protein: CASSLKRTAPNNYGYTF. The variable domain in full, with the rest retrieved from reference TRBV7-8 and TRBJ1-2, is GAGVSQSPRYKVAKRGQDVALRCDPISGHVSLFWYQQALGQGPEFLTYFQNEAQLDKSGLPSDRFFAERPEGSVSTLKIQRTQQEDSAVYLCASSLKRTAPNNYGYTFGSGTRLTVV.